This entry is about one T cell receptor (beta chain). The data are from a study of blood T cell repertoires in COVID-19. Study information: COVID-19 samples from acute and convalescent phases originated in the United States, Italy and Spain. From T cells, B-cell-depleted T cells, or PBMCs came the material, which was cDNA or gDNA.

In the authors' methods: Amplifying reference gene primers gave estimates of nucleated cell counts. The repertoire was sequenced with immunoSEQ multiplex PCR; TCRdb's copy has only in-frame clones and lacks some. V, J and clone size derive from that table, while D and trimming were established from the DNA sequence. The profile shows 200,000 to 250,000 clones, 80% to 90% of them singletons. The source is a human donor in a cohort sampled during active COVID-19. Sequenced material: peripheral blood.

The CDR3, as DNA: TGTGCCAGTAGTCAAACAGGGGGGGATCATTACGAGCAGTACTTC. Translated: CASSQTGGDHYEQYF. V and J are TRBV19 and TRBJ2-7; D may be TRBD1 (8 bases). CDR1 and CDR2 (germline): LNHDA, SQIVND (reference sequence). V was trimmed by 5 bases and J by 4 bases, leaving 18 bases between them. The length of the CDR3 is 15 residues.